The present T cell receptor (beta chain) was sequenced within a study of cytomegalovirus exposure and HLA in healthy donors (dated by TCRdb to between 2016 and 2019). General notes on the study: An earlier analysis of some 550 of the donors reported approximately 300 Gb of sequence data and roughly 110 million unique TCR beta sequences from 190 million or so T cells. Approximately 310 gigabases of sequencing data and around 90 million unique TCR sequences made up an early release that covered several hundred HLA-typed donors. Of the roughly 400 genotyped donors, less than 90% were placed in the genetic ancestry cluster associated with self-reported Caucasian donors. The study was designed to test whether signatures of past pathogen exposure could be identified by cataloging public T cell receptors. The T cell repertoires of 700 or so subjects were profiled by immunosequencing and related to cytomegalovirus serostatus. Along with the approximately 600-subject first cohort, a separate validation cohort of about 110 different subjects was used. The study combined high-throughput TCR immunosequencing, statistical association of individual TCRs with disease status, and machine learning to predict cytomegalovirus infection status. To study patterns of TCR occurrence, a later analysis re-analyzed previously published TCR beta repertoires from around 700 donors and added high-resolution HLA genotyping. The later analysis used no new phenotypic data to find candidate immune exposures, relying instead on TCR beta sequences and their occurrence across donors. To decide whether each TCR beta V gene segment behaved as functional or pseudogenic, an earlier analysis of some 600 of the donors relied on high-throughput TCR beta sequencing. Donor age, sex, ethnicity and CMV serostatus were compiled alongside the repertoire data. A later genetic analysis used genome-wide SNP genotypes for about 60% of the roughly 700 donors, treating that subset as a discovery cohort. Every discovery cohort repertoire had been produced on one sequencing platform. HLA typing included class I and class II loci at four-digit resolution. The number of donors typed differed by locus, with roughly 629-640 for A, B, C, DRB1 and DQB1, 522 for DQA1, under 610 for DPA1, and under 490 for DPB1. A handful of DR-DQ haplotypes were handled as single units for association and clustering because linkage in the cohort was strong. Among 300 to 500 genotyped donors of the cohort, an average of around 240,000 unique TCR beta nucleotide sequences was sequenced per donor, of which about 18% were non-productive. Paper-wide results and their limitations: In a later analysis, TCR association rates were found to vary across HLA loci, with the most associated TCRs seen for DRB1 alleles and the fewest for HLA-C alleles. In an earlier analysis of approximately 600 of the donors, most TCR beta V segments were observed in productive rearrangements about 87% or about 30% of the time, broadly matching IMGT annotations. Because counts were too low, about 17 rarely observed V segments, including chromosome 9 orphons, were excluded from the earlier analysis of several hundred of the donors. A later analysis found that most CMV-associated TCR beta chains appeared HLA-restricted, with HLA associations seemingly driven largely by CMV exposure. Correlated functional status among segregating V segments might be attributable to linkage disequilibrium, but an unknown experimental factor could not be ruled out. According to a later analysis, parvovirus B19, influenza, CMV and Epstein-Barr virus appeared linked to several top co-occurrence clusters. Some IMGT-functional V segments, including TRBV6-2 and TRBV6-3, could not be distinguished by the 87-base-pair reads and were therefore excluded. Compared with equally common non-associated chains, HLA-associated TCR beta chains in a later analysis were more clonally expanded and had lower generation probabilities. When HLA alleles, especially DR and DQ, strongly co-occurred, attributing TCR associations to individual alleles was difficult. Because HLA typing was missing for some donors at each locus, association tests included only the typed subset. The study gave a list of about 150 TCR beta chains associated with cytomegalovirus. In both the original and validation cohorts, the classifier was reported to diagnose cytomegalovirus status with high specificity and sensitivity. A later genetic analysis reported fewer N-insertions in productive TCRs among donors in an Asian-associated ancestry cluster than the approximately 670-donor mean. The presence/absence analyses assumed that sequencing depth was roughly uniform across donors, and that assumption may not be true. A cluster of highly shared sequence variants was judged likely to be a technical artifact of the sequencing pipeline. An association between a missense DCLRE1C variant and V-gene and J-gene trimming of TCR beta chains was found in a later genetic analysis and replicated in an independent cohort. CMV serostatus was the only immune exposure information available for the cohort. In this cohort, only TCR beta chains were sequenced, and detectable features were limited by the absence of alpha or paired-chain data. A further reported finding was that TCR beta sequences accurately predicted the HLA-A and HLA-B alleles for most subjects in the first cohort. In vitro tests confirmed that a few of the cytomegalovirus-associated TCR beta chains recognize cytomegalovirus antigens. A later analysis associated about 17,000 TCR beta sequences with specific HLA alleles at a false discovery rate of 0.05. It was suggested by the authors that the approach could potentially be generalized to other disease states and immunological phenotypes. Most TCR sequences were seen in very few donors, while some public TCRs were found in many individuals.

Receptors were amplified or captured by the immunoSEQ multiplex PCR assay. For the multiplex PCR, a mixture combining 60 forward primers for TCR Vbeta segments and 13 reverse primers for TCR Jbeta segments was used. The CDR3 region of rearranged TCR beta genes was amplified from genomic DNA with a multiplex PCR assay. The amplified TCR beta libraries were sequenced on the Illumina HiSeq System as 87-base-pair reads. In the source study's methods: A later analysis counted about 80 million unique TCR beta chains across the 666 repertoires, and roughly 9.9 million of these chains were shared by at least two donors. To remove PCR and sequencing errors, raw reads were error-corrected and collapsed into unique sequences using a nearest-neighbor algorithm that merged closely related sequences. V, D and J gene segments were assigned by aligning CDR3 sequences to IMGT reference sequences. For a sequence to be retained, a match of at least six nucleotides was required to both a V gene segment and a J gene segment. A rearrangement was called productive if the CDR3 had no stop codons and remained in frame with V and J, and every other rearrangement was called non-productive. CDR3 was defined by IMGT convention, running from the second conserved V-encoded cysteine to the conserved J-encoded phenylalanine. The earlier analysis of about 530 of the donors excluded any sequence lacking an unambiguous match to a single V gene segment. In an earlier analysis of about 590 of the donors, a V segment was called functional when productive rearrangements were above 56.7%, and segregating when the standard deviation between donors exceeded 5%. To diagnose cytomegalovirus status from the catalog of TCR beta chain sequences, a statistical classification framework was built. V and J gene assignment, in a later analysis, came from comparing TCR nucleotide sequences with IMGT/GENE-DB human TR gene sequences. In a later analysis, CDR3 sequences and most-parsimonious VDJ recombination scenarios were assigned using the TCRdist pipeline. In a later analysis, each TCR beta chain was defined by its CDR3 amino acid sequence together with its V-gene family, and reads without a unique V-gene family were excluded. In a later analysis, approximately 640 highly shared, low-generation-probability nucleotide sequences were removed to address suspected cross-contamination and a sequencing artifact. A later analysis calculated a clonal expansion index for each public chain from normalized within-repertoire ranks of inferred template counts. In a later analysis, generation probabilities were computed using a VDJ recombination model fitted to out-of-frame rearrangements, and the results were checked against IGoR. Hypergeometric tests were used in a later analysis to score TCR-TCR, TCR-HLA and TCR-CMV co-occurrence, with a repertoire-size bias correction applied to the TCR pairs. False discovery rates were estimated in a later analysis by permuting HLA or CMV assignments 20 times. A later analysis grouped co-occurring TCRs with DBSCAN, adding TCRdist sequence similarity when clustering within HLA-allele-positive subsets. Co-occurrence clustering excluded repertoires with fewer than 30,000 or more than 120,000 public chains, plus five with anomalous nucleotide sharing. In TCRdb, the immuneACCESS table is reduced to in-frame sequences with V and J assigned. These tables do not hold every clone; where another copy was compared, an unresolved V gene accounts for under half, and the others remain unexplained. V and J calls plus clone size are reproduced from that table; the DNA served to infer D and trimming. Recorded for this sample are 110,000 to 150,000 clones; roughly 79% of them occurred a single time. The biggest ten clones account for around 8.8% of the sample.

The cohort consisted of approximately 690 healthy bone marrow donors. At the time of sampling, all cohort members were nominally healthy, though unrecorded immune exposures were likely present. The donor tested CMV seropositive, placing the donor among the approximately 290 seropositive members of the cohort. Every donor gave a peripheral blood sample, and the peripheral blood mononuclear cells from that sample were used for TCR beta sequencing. Genomic DNA extraction from the blood cell samples was performed with the Qiagen DNeasy Blood Extraction Kit. The CDR3 goes from the cysteine to the phenylalanine over 13 residues. Just CDR3 DNA is preserved here, 39 bases in frame from base 1. The germline V gene yields SGHVS for CDR1 and FNYEAQ for CDR2. Deletion took 1 base off V and 6 bases off J, with a span of 10 bases between the germline ends. This clone was observed once. There is no known antigen for this receptor. No base-level quality is on record; no much larger clone is a single base apart.

The chain employs TRBV7-6 and TRBJ2-7; a weak D assignment points to TRBD1 (6 bases agree). Sequenced input: PBMCs. This receptor was obtained from an older woman in good health and CMV-seropositive. DNA sequence: TGTGCCAGCAGCTTAGTCGACAGGTCCGAGCAGTACTTC. This codes for CASSLVDRSEQYF.